This T cell receptor beta chain was identified during a study of cytomegalovirus exposure and HLA in healthy donors. PCR was performed using 60 Vbeta and 13 Jbeta primers. Profiled with immunoSEQ multiplex PCR; TCRdb holds only in-frame clones, not every one. Altogether around 69,000 clones are present, about 70% being singletons, with the ten largest covering about 7.6%. The V and J ends lost 2 bases and 2 bases respectively, with 7 bases between them. The germline gives CDR1 SGHRS, CDR2 YFSETQ. CDR3 size: 14 residues. Sequenced material: PBMCs. This chain uses TRBV5-1 with TRBJ1-4; D remains ambiguous. The TCR originated in a man aged 40-55 years in good health and CMV-seropositive. CDR3 sequence (DNA): TGCGCCAGCAGCTTACAGTCTACTAATGAAAAACTGTTTTTT. The encoded protein is CASSLQSTNEKLFF.